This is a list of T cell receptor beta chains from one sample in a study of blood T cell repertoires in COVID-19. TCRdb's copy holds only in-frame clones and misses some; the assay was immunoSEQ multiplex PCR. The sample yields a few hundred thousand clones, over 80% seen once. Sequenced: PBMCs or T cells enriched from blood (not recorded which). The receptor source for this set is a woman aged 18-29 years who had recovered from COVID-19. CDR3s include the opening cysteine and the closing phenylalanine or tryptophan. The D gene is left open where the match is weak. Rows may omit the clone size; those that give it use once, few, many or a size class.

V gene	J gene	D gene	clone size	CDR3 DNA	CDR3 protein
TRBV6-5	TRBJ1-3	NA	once	TGTGCCAGCCACAGGAGCTCTGGAACCACCATATATTTT	CASHRSSGTTIYF
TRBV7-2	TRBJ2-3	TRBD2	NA	TGTGCCAGCAGCATCATAGCGGGCTACACAGATACGCAGTATTTT	CASSIIAGYTDTQYF
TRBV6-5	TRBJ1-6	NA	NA	TGTGCCAGCAGTTTGGCAGGGAATTCACCCCTCCACTTT	CASSLAGNSPLHF
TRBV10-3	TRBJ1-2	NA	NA	TGTGCCACCCAGGGATTTGAAGGATCAGATGGCTACACCTTC	CATQGFEGSDGYTF
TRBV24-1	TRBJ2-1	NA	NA	TGTGCCACCAGTGCATATCAGGTCGGTGAGCAGTTCTTC	CATSAYQVGEQFF
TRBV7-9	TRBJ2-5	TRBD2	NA	TGTGCCAGCAGTCCCGGTACTAGCGACCAAGAGACCCAGTACTTC	CASSPGTSDQETQYF
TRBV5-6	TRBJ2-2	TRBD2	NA	TGTGCCAGCAGCTTCATTTCGCGGGGGGCCTACACCGGGGAGCTGTTTTTT	CASSFISRGAYTGELFF
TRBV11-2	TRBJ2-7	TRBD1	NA	TGTGCCAGCAGCGTCTTCCGGGACAGCCCCTACGAGCAGTACTTC	CASSVFRDSPYEQYF
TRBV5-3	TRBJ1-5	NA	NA	TGTGCCAGAAGCTTGGAACAGTTTAGCAATCAGCCCCAGCATTTT	CARSLEQFSNQPQHF
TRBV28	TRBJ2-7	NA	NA	TGTGCCAGCAAACTTTCTGAGGTTGCTTTCTACGAGCAGTACTTC	CASKLSEVAFYEQYF